Given below is one T cell receptor (beta chain) in context. It has no known antigen specificity. Base qualities are missing; no much larger clone stands one base away. This sample was taken from a study of blood T cell repertoires in COVID-19 (dated by TCRdb to 2020 to 2022). In terms of the full investigation: The collaborator samples originated in the United States, Italy and Spain and spanned the acute and convalescent phases of COVID-19. The prospective study material was composed of cDNA or gDNA derived from T cells, B-cell-depleted T cells, or PBMCs. Deeply sampled blood TCRbeta repertoires from subjects exposed to, actively infected with, or recovered from COVID-19 were included in the dataset. A freely available public database, intended as a resource for researchers studying the immune response to SARS-CoV-2, is where the repertoires were released. The samples were drawn from two sources: the first 160 participants of the ongoing ImmuneRACE study, and 1,000 to 1,500 subjects contributed by 6 global collaborators. The sample metadata nearly always contained a de-identified subject ID, COVID-19 status, age in years and sex. Where available, HLA class I and class II types were obtained from metadata supplied by the sample provider rather than from assay-based typing. Here is what the overall study found, with its caveats: The amount of clinical and demographic metadata varied by source and participant and was provided uncurated.

Whole blood was collected in K2EDTA tubes by collaborating institutions according to the institutions' own protocols. For TCRbeta analysis, collaborators shipped samples as frozen whole blood, isolated PBMCs, or DNA extracted from either of those sample types. CDR1 and CDR2 (MNHEY, SMNVEV) derive from the germline V gene (reference sequence). Counted from cysteine to phenylalanine, this CDR3 has 16 amino acids. Left in the record is the CDR3 DNA by itself, 48 bases read in frame from the first base. V has 0 bases trimmed and J has 5 bases trimmed; junction bases matching no gene number 4. TCRbeta CDR3 regions were amplified from genomic DNA by means of the immunoSEQ Assay, a bias-controlled multiplex PCR. In the original analysis: The number of nucleated cells in each sample was estimated by amplification of reference gene primers within the assay. Sequence reads were collapsed and filtered to measure the absolute abundance of every unique TCRbeta CDR3 rearrangement. Productive Simpson clonality was computed per sample as the square root of Simpson's diversity index over productive rearrangements. TCRdb re-hosts the immuneACCESS table, in-frame sequences only. Its copies lack some clones; in the studies checked, an unresolved V gene accounts for under half of them, and the cause for the rest is not known. V and J calls plus clone size are reproduced from that table; the DNA served to infer D and trimming. Present in this sample are around 200,000 clones, approximately 90% of which were seen just once. The leading ten clones occupy about 6% of the sample.

This receptor was taken from a man aged 80 or over with acute or convalescent COVID-19. Sequenced input: peripheral blood. The chain is made from TRBV27 and TRBJ1-5; 10 bases in the middle match TRBD1. Here is the DNA: TGTGCCAGCAGTTTATCTGACAGGGGGCGTCATCAGCCCCAGCATTTT. This translates into CASSLSDRGRHQPQHF.